This TCR beta chain was identified during a study of Tregs in tolerant kidney transplant recipients. CDR3 length equals 17 residues. Germline V CDR1 and CDR2: GTSNPN, SVGIG (reference sequence). The V and J ends lost 1 base and 2 bases respectively, with 18 bases between them. Method: immunoSEQ multiplex PCR; TCRdb's copy keeps in-frame clones and lacks some. The sample records tens of thousands of clones, more than 95% being singletons. Unstimulated Tregs (CD4+CD25+CD127-) and CD4+CD25- non-Tregs were sorted from PBMCs. Remarks on this clone: The antigen remains undetermined.

Study-level results: Biological reproducibility was not directly addressed in this study.

The V gene is TRBV30, the J gene TRBJ1-5; the D gene is possibly TRBD1 (6 bases). The specimen was CD4+ T cells from blood, collected before the transplant. This receptor was taken from a human donor who received a combined kidney and bone marrow transplant. Here the CDR3 DNA reads TGTGCCTGGAGTGAGGCATGGGGGCGCGGCGGCAATCAGCCCCAGCATTTT. Its translation is CAWSEAWGRGGNQPQHF.